This T cell receptor beta chain was captured by sequencing in a study of blood T cell repertoires in COVID-19. Study information: Specimens from acute and convalescent COVID-19 originated in the United States, Italy and Spain.

Source study methods: Quantification of nucleated cells was approximated via reference gene primer amplification. The method was immunoSEQ multiplex PCR; TCRdb's version includes in-frame clones alone and lacks a portion of them. V and J calls and clone size are copied from that table; D and trimming were computed from the DNA. Of about 62,000 clones listed, over 75% are singletons. CDR1 and CDR2 (germline): SEHNR, FQNEAQ (reference sequence). This CDR3 spans 14 amino acids. Trimming removed 4 bases at V and 0 bases at J, with 9 bases between. The Seattle site enrolled patients during active infection and followed them longitudinally.

Specimen: peripheral blood. The TCR sequence derives from a woman aged 55-70 years with COVID-19, enrolled during active disease. The chain combines TRBV7-9 with TRBJ1-1; no clear D. CDR3 residues: CASSSGWVNTEAFF. The CDR3 DNA reads TGTGCCAGCAGCTCGGGGTGGGTGAACACTGAAGCTTTCTTT.